This T cell receptor (beta chain) was retrieved from a study of cytomegalovirus exposure and HLA in healthy donors. CDR1 SGHKS and CDR2 YYEKEE come from the germline V gene (reference sequence). The CDR3 consists of 16 residues. V was clipped by 5 bases and J by 4 bases, with 22 bases between them. Study findings and constraints: Several V segments, TRBV6-2 and TRBV6-3 among them, could not be told apart and were dropped. TCR beta V segments were, for the most part, productive about 87% or about 30% of the time in an earlier analysis.

In regard to this clone: Antigen unknown.

This PCR relied on a set of 60 Vbeta primers and 13 Jbeta primers. Original processing methods: Unique TCR beta chains totaled 65 million to 95 million in a later count, with around 11 million of them shared. Generated by immunoSEQ multiplex PCR, the TCRdb table keeps only in-frame clones and is missing some. The V and J calls and clone size are taken from that table; D and trimming were inferred from the DNA. The sample records 150,000 to 200,000 clones, 81% being singletons. The TCR comes from a man aged 45 to 65 in good health and CMV-seropositive. The V and J genes are TRBV5-5 and TRBJ2-7; maybe TRBD1 (6 bases). The sequenced sample consisted of PBMCs. The CDR3 bases are TGTGCCAGCAGTTCCTACACACAGGGAAATAGGTACGAGCAGTACTTC. The encoded protein is CASSSYTQGNRYEQYF.